This T cell receptor (beta chain) was captured by sequencing in a study of glioma-infiltrating T cells after dendritic cell vaccination (dated by TCRdb to the mid-2010s). Notes on the research overall: A cohort of approximately 15 glioblastoma patients from Phase I and II dendritic cell vaccination trials was included, of whom 9 were newly diagnosed and 6 had recurrent disease. To make the vaccine, monocyte-derived dendritic cells were cultured for under eight days with IL-4 and GM-CSF and then pulsed overnight with autologous tumor lysate. Between the early 2000s and the early 2010s, patients were given autologous tumor lysate-pulsed dendritic cell vaccination. Each patient got three intradermal injections of the dendritic cell vaccine, spaced at biweekly intervals, in the arm below the axilla. TCR sequencing metrics, including TIL content and tumor-blood repertoire overlap, were correlated with survival after dendritic cell vaccination. In glioblastoma patients vaccinated with dendritic cells, deep sequencing of TCR beta CDR3 regions served to measure the amount of tumor-infiltrating lymphocytes and to compare repertoires between tumor and blood.

In regard to this clone: Its antigen is still unknown. Mismatch with germline at one junction end may stem from a read error.

Reading from cysteine to phenylalanine, the CDR3 counts 15 amino acids. Solely the CDR3 DNA is kept, with 45 bases framed from the first base. The germline V gene encodes CDR1 SNHLY and CDR2 FYNNEI. Patients were selected for having adequate residual fresh-frozen tumor tissue and more than two years of available survival data. Molecular status otherwise varied across the glioblastoma patients, but none of them carried an isocitrate dehydrogenase mutation. PBMC were collected before vaccination, two weeks after the third vaccination, and at tumor progression if tumor progression occurred. The Qiagen DNeasy Blood extraction Kit was used for extraction of genomic DNA. The immunoSEQ assay amplified TCRB CDR3 regions from approximately 1.8 micrograms of genomic DNA, or from all available DNA when less than that amount was available. For multiplex PCR, 60 forward primers for TCR V beta segments and 13 reverse primers for J beta segments were used. To estimate reads per starting template, synthetic control templates were spiked into each sample at limiting dilution. Reads of 87 bp were generated by sequencing on the Illumina HiSeq System. Per the source publication's procedure: PCR and sequencing errors were removed by merging closely related sequences with a nearest neighbor algorithm. TCR overlap was defined as the percentage of unique tumor TCR beta sequences that were also found in the peripheral blood of the same patient. The table was pulled from immuneACCESS by TCRdb, which kept in-frame rearrangements only. Such tables lose some clones; where checked, under half of the loss comes from unresolved V genes, and the rest has no known cause. V and J calls and clone size are given by that table; D and trimming were obtained from the DNA. Present in this sample are some 70,000 clones, 65% to 90% of which were seen just once. 7.9% of the sample is held by the ten biggest clonotypes.

Points the paper makes about the study in general: The cohort was small and heterogeneous, few patients had complete blood and tumor sets, and even fewer had initial-recurrent tumor pairs. TCR clonality showed no direct relationship with survival, which suggests that a diverse polyclonal response may matter. Higher estimated pretreatment TIL content predicted longer time to progression and overall survival after dendritic cell vaccination. The response model built on TCR overlap across three groups was characterized as speculative, with prospective validation still needed.

The sequence was collected from a human donor with glioblastoma. This specimen consisted of blood, obtained before dendritic cell vaccination. The V and J genes are TRBV2 and TRBJ2-7; a tentative D call is TRBD2 (6 bases match). The CDR3 here reads CASSDRQGGSHEQYF. In nucleotide form, the sequence is TGTGCCAGCAGTGATCGGCAGGGAGGCTCCCACGAGCAGTACTTC.